This TCR beta chain is drawn from a study of regulatory T cells in long-lasting Graves disease. The CDR3 length is 14 residues. V shed 6 bases, J shed 4 bases, and the junction held 8 bases outside the gene matches. The germline gives CDR1 MNHEY, CDR2 SVGEGT. As regards this clonotype: It is likely a read error: a sequence one base away is far more abundant.

Time point of the sample: persistent/refractory GD, antithyroid drugs over 5 years with positive TRAb. From PBMCs, RNA was extracted and then used to make the TCR library. Libraries of TCR beta came from iRepertoire HTBI primers plus Arm-PCR of CDR3 regions. TCRdb passed the multiplex PCR reads through MiXCR, listing each CDR3 protein once. The table lists 450,000 or so distinct CDR3 sequences, 22% of them singletons. The sequencing used peripheral blood mononuclear cells (PBMCs), collected when the disease was refractory, from a patient treated with antithyroid drugs. The chain is built from TRBV6-2 or TRBV6-3 and TRBJ1-1, with TRBD1 matching 7 bases. This clonotype originated in a female donor with Graves disease. The CDR3 reads CASSPQGCITEAFF. DNA of the CDR3: TGTGCCAGCAGCCCACAGGGGTGCATCACTGAAGCTTTCTTT.